This T cell receptor (beta chain) was obtained from a study of post-analysis software for immune sequencing data. Looked up from germline, CDR1 is MGHRA and CDR2 is YSYEKL. The ends lost 4 bases at V and 5 bases at J; junction bases unmatched: 5. There are 14 residues in the CDR3. This clonotype has just one count. The antigen remains unidentified. Study results and limitations: Multiple sclerosis patients had significantly lower normalized Chao1 diversity than controls. A handful of TRBV segments were significantly more frequent in patients than in controls. TRBV5-6, TRBV5-1 and TRBV20-1 were among these segments.

Each TCR beta cDNA library carried unique molecular identifiers. When roughly 0.9 to 10 million T cells were used, they gave roughly 500,000 cDNA molecules. MiXCR was run by TCRdb on the PCR reads, yielding one entry per CDR3 protein. The data hold hundreds of thousands of distinct CDR3 sequences, with over 45% observed a single time. The clonotype was recovered from a girl aged 2-15 years with multiple sclerosis. What was sequenced was blood. The genes are TRBV4-1 and TRBJ2-1; the match to TRBD2 covers 7 bases. CDR3 sequence reads: CASSRERGHNEQFF. CDR3 DNA sequence: TGCGCCAGCAGCCGAGAGCGGGGCCACAATGAGCAGTTCTTC.